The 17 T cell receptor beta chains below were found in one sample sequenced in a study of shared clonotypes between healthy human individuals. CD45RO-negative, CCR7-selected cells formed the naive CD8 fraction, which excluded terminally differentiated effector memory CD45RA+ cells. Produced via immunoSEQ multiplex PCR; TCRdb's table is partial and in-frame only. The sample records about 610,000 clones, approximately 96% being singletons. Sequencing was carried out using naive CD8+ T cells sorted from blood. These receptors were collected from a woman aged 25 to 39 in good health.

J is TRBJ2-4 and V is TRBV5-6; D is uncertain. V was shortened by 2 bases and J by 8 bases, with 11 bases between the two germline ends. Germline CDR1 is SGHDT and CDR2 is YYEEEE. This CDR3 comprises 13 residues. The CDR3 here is CASSLGWADIQYF. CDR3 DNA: TGTGCCAGCAGCTTAGGATGGGCGGACATTCAGTACTTC. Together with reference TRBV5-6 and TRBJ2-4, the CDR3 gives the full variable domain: DAGVTQSPTHLIKTRGQQVTLRCSPKSGHDTVSWYQQALGQGPQFIFQYYEEEERQRGNFPDRFSGHQFPNYSSELNVNALLLGDSALYLCASSLGWADIQYFGAGTRLSVL.

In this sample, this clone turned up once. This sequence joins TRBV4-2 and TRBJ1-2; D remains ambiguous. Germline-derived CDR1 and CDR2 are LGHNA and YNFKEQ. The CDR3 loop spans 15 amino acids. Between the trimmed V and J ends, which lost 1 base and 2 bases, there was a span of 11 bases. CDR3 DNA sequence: TGTGCCAGCAGCCAAGGGGTAGGAGAAAACTATGGCTACACCTTC. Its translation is CASSQGVGENYGYTF.

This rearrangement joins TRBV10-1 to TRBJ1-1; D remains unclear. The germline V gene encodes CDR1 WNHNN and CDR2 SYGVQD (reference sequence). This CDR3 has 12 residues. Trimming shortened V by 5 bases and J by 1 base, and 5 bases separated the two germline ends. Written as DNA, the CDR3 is TGCGCCAGCAGTACCGGGAACACTGAAGCTTTCTTT. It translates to CASSTGNTEAFF.

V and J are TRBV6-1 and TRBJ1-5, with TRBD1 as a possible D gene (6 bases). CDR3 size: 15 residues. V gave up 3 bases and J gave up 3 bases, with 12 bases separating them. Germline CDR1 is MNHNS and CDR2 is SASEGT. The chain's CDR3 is CASSEVRGLNQPQHF. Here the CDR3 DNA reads TGTGCCAGCAGTGAGGTCAGGGGCCTCAATCAGCCCCAGCATTTT.

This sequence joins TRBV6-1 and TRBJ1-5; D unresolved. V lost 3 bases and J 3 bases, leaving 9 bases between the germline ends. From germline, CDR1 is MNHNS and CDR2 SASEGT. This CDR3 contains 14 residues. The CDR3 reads CASSDYSNNQPQHF. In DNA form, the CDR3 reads TGTGCCAGCAGTGATTACAGCAACAATCAGCCCCAGCATTTT.

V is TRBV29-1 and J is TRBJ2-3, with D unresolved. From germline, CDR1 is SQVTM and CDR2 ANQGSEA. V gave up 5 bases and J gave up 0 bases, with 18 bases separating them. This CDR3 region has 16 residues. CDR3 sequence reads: CSVSGPLWGSTDTQYF. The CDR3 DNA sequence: TGCAGCGTTTCTGGACCGTTATGGGGTAGCACAGATACGCAGTATTTT.

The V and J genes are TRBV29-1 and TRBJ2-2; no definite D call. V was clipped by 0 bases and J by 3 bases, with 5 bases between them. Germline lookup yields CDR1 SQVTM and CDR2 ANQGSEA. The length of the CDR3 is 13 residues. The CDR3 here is CSVEDPYTGELFF. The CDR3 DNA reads TGCAGCGTTGAAGACCCCTACACCGGGGAGCTGTTTTTT.

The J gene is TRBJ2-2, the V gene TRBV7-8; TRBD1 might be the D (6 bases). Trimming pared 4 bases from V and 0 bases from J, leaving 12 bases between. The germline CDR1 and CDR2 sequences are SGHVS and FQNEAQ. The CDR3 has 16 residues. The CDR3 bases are TGTGCCAGCAGCTCCCGACAGGCTGCGAACACCGGGGAGCTGTTTTTT. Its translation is CASSSRQAANTGELFF.

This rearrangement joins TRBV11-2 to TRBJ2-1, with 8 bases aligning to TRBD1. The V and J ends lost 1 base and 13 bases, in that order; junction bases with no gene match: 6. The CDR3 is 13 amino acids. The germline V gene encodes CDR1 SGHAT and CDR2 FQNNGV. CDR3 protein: CASSLVQGASQFF. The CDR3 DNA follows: TGTGCCAGCAGCTTAGTCCAGGGGGCCTCTCAGTTCTTC. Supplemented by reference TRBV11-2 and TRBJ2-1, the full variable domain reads EAGVAQSPRYKIIEKRQSVAFWCNPISGHATLYWYQQILGQGPKLLIQFQNNGVVDDSQLPKDRFSAERLKGVDSTLKIQPAKLEDSAVYLCASSLVQGASQFFGPGTRLTVL.

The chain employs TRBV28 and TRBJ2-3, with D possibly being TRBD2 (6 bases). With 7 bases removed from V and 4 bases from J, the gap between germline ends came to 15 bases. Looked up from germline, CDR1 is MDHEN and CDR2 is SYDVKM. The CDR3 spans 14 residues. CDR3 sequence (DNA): TGTGCCAGCAAGTGGGGGGTGGACGCAGATACGCAGTATTTT. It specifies CASKWGVDADTQYF.

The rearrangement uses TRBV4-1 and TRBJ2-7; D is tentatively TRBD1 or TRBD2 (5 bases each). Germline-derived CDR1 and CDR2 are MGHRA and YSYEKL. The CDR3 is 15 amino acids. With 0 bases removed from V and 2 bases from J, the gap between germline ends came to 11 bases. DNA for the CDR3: TGCGCCAGCAGCCAAGATTGGGGGATCACCTACGAGCAGTACTTC. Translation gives CASSQDWGITYEQYF.

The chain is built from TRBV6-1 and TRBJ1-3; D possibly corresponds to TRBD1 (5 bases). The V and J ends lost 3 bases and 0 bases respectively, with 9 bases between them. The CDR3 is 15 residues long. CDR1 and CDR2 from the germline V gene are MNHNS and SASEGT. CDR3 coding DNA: TGTGCCAGCAGTGAGGGACCGTCCTCTGGAAACACCATATATTTT. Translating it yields CASSEGPSSGNTIYF.

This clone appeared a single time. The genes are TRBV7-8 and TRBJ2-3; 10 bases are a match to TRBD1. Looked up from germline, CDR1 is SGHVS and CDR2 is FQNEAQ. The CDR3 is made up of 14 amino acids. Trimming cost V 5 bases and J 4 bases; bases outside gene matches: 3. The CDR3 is CASSAGQGSDTQYF. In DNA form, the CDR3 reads TGTGCCAGCAGCGCGGGACAGGGGTCAGATACGCAGTATTTT.

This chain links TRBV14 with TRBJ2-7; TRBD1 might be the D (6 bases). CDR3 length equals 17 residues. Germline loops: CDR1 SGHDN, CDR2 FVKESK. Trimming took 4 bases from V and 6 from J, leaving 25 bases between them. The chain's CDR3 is CASSPIKGDPGAGEQYF. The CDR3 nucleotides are TGTGCCAGCAGCCCCATAAAAGGGGACCCAGGGGCCGGCGAGCAGTACTTC.

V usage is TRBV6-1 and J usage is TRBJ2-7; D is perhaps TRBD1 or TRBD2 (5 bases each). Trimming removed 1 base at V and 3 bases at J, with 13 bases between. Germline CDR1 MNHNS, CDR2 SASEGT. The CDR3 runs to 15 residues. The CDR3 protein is CASSEGLGRIYEQYF. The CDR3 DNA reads TGTGCCAGCAGTGAAGGGTTGGGACGAATCTACGAGCAGTACTTC.

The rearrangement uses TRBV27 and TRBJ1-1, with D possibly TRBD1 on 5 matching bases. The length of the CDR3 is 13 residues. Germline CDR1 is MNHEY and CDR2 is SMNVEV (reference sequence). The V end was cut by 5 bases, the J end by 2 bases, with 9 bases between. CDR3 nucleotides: TGTGCCAGCAGTCCAGGGTCAAACACTGAAGCTTTCTTT. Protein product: CASSPGSNTEAFF.

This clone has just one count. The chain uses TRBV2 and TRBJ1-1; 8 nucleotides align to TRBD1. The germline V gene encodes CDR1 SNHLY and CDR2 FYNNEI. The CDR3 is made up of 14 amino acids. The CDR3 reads CAPSGQGGNTEAFF. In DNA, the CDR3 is TGTGCTCCCTCCGGACAGGGTGGGAACACTGAAGCTTTCTTT. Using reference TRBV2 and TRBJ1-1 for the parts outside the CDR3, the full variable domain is EPEVTQTPSHQVTQMGQEVILRCVPISNHLYFYWYRQILGQKVEFLVSFYNNEISEKSEIFDDQFSVERPDGSNFTLKIRSTKLEDSAMYFCAPSGQGGNTEAFFGQGTRLTVV.